A selection of T cell receptor beta chains follows, all from one sample in a study of blood T cell repertoires in COVID-19. Measured with immunoSEQ multiplex PCR; TCRdb has only the in-frame clones, and not every one. The sample records more than 200,000 clones, about 85% being singletons. The sequencing sample was made of peripheral blood. These receptors were taken from a woman older than 75 with COVID-19, enrolled during active disease. The CDR3 runs from the conserved cysteine through the conserved F or W. The D gene is left open where the match is weak.

J: TRBJ2-7
V: TRBV19
D: TRBD1
CDR3: CASSSILGQGNYEQYF

J: TRBJ2-3
V: TRBV30
D: TRBD2
CDR3: CAWSVERGGLRTQYF

J: TRBJ2-5
V: TRBV29-1
D: .
CDR3: CSVERGGWETQYF

J: TRBJ1-2
V: TRBV6-1
D: .
CDR3: CASSERLTSNYGYTF

J: TRBJ1-3
V: TRBV5-1
D: .
CDR3: CASTQGGSGNTIYF

J: TRBJ2-5
V: TRBV7-9
D: TRBD2
CDR3: CASSIGLAGNLETQYF

J: TRBJ1-4
V: TRBV4-1
D: .
CDR3: CASSTWTATNEKLFF

J: TRBJ2-5
V: TRBV11-1
D: .
CDR3: CASSPEETQYF

J: TRBJ1-2
V: TRBV30
D: TRBD1
CDR3: CAWSGQGDWYGYTF

J: TRBJ1-5
V: TRBV29-1
D: TRBD1
CDR3: CSVTGQGSQPQHF

J: TRBJ1-3
V: TRBV19
D: TRBD1
CDR3: CASSRDRVPGNTIYF

J: TRBJ1-2
V: TRBV21-1
D: .
CDR3: CASSKEKGAKNYGYTF

J: TRBJ1-5
V: TRBV28
D: .
CDR3: CASSRPTGNYQPQHF

J: TRBJ1-1
V: TRBV14
D: .
CDR3: CASSPPGFRLGAFF

J: TRBJ2-3
V: TRBV24-1
D: TRBD1
CDR3: CATRGTGADTQYF

J: TRBJ1-5
V: TRBV5-1
D: .
CDR3: CASSLAGRGNQPQHF

J: TRBJ2-1
V: TRBV6-1
D: .
CDR3: CASSERPPLGDEQFF

J: TRBJ1-1
V: TRBV3-1/TRBV3-2
D: TRBD1
CDR3: CASSQSRTGKIAKAFF

J: TRBJ1-1
V: TRBV6-5
D: TRBD1
CDR3: CASSYRDRVTEAFF

J: TRBJ1-1
V: TRBV19
D: .
CDR3: CASSMTTAEAFF

J: TRBJ1-1
V: TRBV5-6
D: .
CDR3: CASSQWAGVGTEAFF

J: TRBJ1-2
V: TRBV2
D: TRBD1
CDR3: CASSVRQGRGYTF

J: TRBJ2-1
V: TRBV19
D: TRBD2
CDR3: CASTPASGGAYEQFF

J: TRBJ1-3
V: TRBV10-3
D: .
CDR3: CAISDQGRSGNTIYF

J: TRBJ2-1
V: TRBV27
D: TRBD1
CDR3: CASSKTSGTEIYNEQFF

J: TRBJ1-6
V: TRBV6-6
D: TRBD1
CDR3: CASRFRGTGDNSPLHF

J: TRBJ2-3
V: TRBV5-1
D: .
CDR3: CASSTMGAKGTDTQYF

J: TRBJ1-1
V: TRBV28
D: TRBD1
CDR3: CASRTGGILGNTEAFF

J: TRBJ1-6
V: TRBV11-2
D: TRBD1
CDR3: CASSSSTGAGSPLHF

J: TRBJ1-6
V: TRBV5-6
D: TRBD1
CDR3: CASAGGGNSPLHF

J: TRBJ1-4
V: TRBV6-5
D: TRBD1
CDR3: CASGTGVSTNEKLFF

J: TRBJ1-2
V: TRBV19
D: TRBD1
CDR3: CASTPDQGGGNLYGYTF